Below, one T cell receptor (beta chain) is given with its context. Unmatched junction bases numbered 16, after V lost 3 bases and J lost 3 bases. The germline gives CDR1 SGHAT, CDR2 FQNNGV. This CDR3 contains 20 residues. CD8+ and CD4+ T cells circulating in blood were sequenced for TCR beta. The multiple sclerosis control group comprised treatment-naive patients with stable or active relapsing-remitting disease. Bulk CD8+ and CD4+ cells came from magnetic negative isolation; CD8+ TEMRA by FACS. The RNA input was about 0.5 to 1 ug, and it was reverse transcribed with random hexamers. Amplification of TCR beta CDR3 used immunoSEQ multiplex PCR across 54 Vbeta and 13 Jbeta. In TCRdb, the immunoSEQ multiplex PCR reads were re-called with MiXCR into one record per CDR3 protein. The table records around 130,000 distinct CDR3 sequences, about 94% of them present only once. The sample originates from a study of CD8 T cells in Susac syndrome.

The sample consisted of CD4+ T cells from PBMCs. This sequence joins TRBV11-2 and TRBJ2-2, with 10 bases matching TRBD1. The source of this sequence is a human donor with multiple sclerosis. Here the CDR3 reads CASSFPTYSRDRGDTGELFF. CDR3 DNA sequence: TGTGCCAGCAGCTTCCCAACTTATTCCCGGGACAGGGGTGACACCGGGGAGCTGTTTTTT.